These T cell receptor beta chains were read from a single sample in a study of CD8 T cells in ankylosing spondylitis. MiXCR, run by TCRdb on the 5' RACE reads, gives a single entry per CDR3 protein. The sample has around 120,000 distinct CDR3 sequences, 24% seen once; the top ten hold around 12%. Material for sequencing was synovial fluid, either unsorted or a sorted T cell fraction (not recorded which). Every receptor here comes from a male donor with ankylosing spondylitis. Both conserved end residues are part of each CDR3. A D gene is named only where the DNA matches it firmly. The listing skips clone size in some rows; elsewhere it reads once, few, many or a size class.

clone size	V gene	D gene	J gene	CDR3 protein	CDR3 DNA
NA	TRBV20-1	TRBD1	TRBJ2-2	CSARAKQGADTGELFF	TGCAGTGCTAGAGCAAAACAGGGGGCGGACACCGGGGAGCTGTTTTTT
NA	TRBV6-1	NA	TRBJ2-1	CASSEATAVLNEQFF	TGTGCCAGCAGTGAAGCGACTGCGGTTTTGAATGAGCAGTTCTTC
few	TRBV20-1	NA	TRBJ2-3	CSARPPSVRTDTQYF	TGCAGTGCTCGACCCCCTAGCGTTCGCACAGATACGCAGTATTTT
NA	TRBV11-2	NA	TRBJ2-3	CASSLAGRIYTDTQYF	TGTGCCAGCAGCTTAGCGGGACGGATATACACAGATACGCAGTATTTT
NA	TRBV9	TRBD2	TRBJ2-2	CASSVGFGLAGVTGELFF	TGTGCCAGCAGCGTCGGGTTTGGGCTAGCGGGAGTCACCGGGGAGCTGTTTTTT
few	TRBV27	NA	TRBJ2-3	CASQSGEVWDTQYF	TGTGCCAGTCAATCAGGAGAGGTATGGGATACGCAGTATTTT
NA	TRBV7-9	TRBD1	TRBJ2-5	CASSSTGTGEETQYF	TGTGCCAGCAGCTCCACCGGGACAGGAGAAGAGACCCAGTACTTC
few	TRBV10-3	TRBD1	TRBJ2-5	CAISKGQQRETQYF	TGTGCCATCAGCAAGGGACAGCAACGGGAGACCCAGTACTTC
NA	TRBV10-3	NA	TRBJ2-3	CAIGLLDTQYF	TGTGCCATCGGCCTTTTAGATACGCAGTATTTT
few	TRBV30	TRBD2	TRBJ2-1	CAWSRLAGEQFF	TGTGCCTGGAGTCGACTAGCGGGAGAGCAGTTCTTC
NA	TRBV15	NA	TRBJ2-1	CATWSGGPPYNEQFF	TGTGCCACCTGGTCCGGGGGACCCCCCTACAATGAGCAGTTCTTC
few	TRBV12-3/TRBV12-4	NA	TRBJ2-1	CASSLDLGGDLYNEQFF	TGTGCCAGCAGTTTAGATTTAGGGGGAGACCTCTACAATGAGCAGTTCTTC
NA	TRBV12-3/TRBV12-4	TRBD2	TRBJ2-7	CASSLWLAGAYEQYF	TGTGCCAGCAGTTTATGGTTAGCGGGAGCCTACGAGCAGTACTTC
few	TRBV5-1	NA	TRBJ2-1	CASSAYHNEQFF	TGCGCCAGCAGCGCGTACCACAATGAGCAGTTCTTC
many	TRBV7-9	NA	TRBJ1-1	CASSEQANTEAFF	TGTGCCAGCAGCGAGCAGGCGAACACTGAAGCTTTCTTT
NA	TRBV6-1	TRBD2	TRBJ2-1	CASHGGGMLAGVNEQFF	TGTGCCAGCCACGGGGGTGGGATGCTAGCGGGAGTGAATGAGCAGTTCTTC
many	TRBV7-9	NA	TRBJ2-3	CASSLLGSTDTQYF	TGTGCCAGCAGCTTATTGGGAAGCACAGATACGCAGTATTTT
NA	TRBV7-2	NA	TRBJ1-5	CASSPDGSAGQPQHF	TGTGCCAGCAGCCCGGACGGATCCGCCGGTCAGCCCCAGCATTTT
few	TRBV20-1	NA	TRBJ2-4	CSAREGETIQYF	TGCAGTGCTAGGGAGGGGGAGACTATTCAGTACTTC
few	TRBV5-1	NA	TRBJ1-1	CASSLDGGPNTEAFF	TGCGCCAGCAGCTTGGATGGGGGCCCGAACACTGAAGCTTTCTTT
NA	TRBV7-9	NA	TRBJ1-2	CASSLDEGFGYTF	TGTGCCAGCAGCTTAGACGAAGGTTTTGGCTACACCTTC
few	TRBV7-2	NA	TRBJ2-3	CASSPDSSDTQYF	TGTGCCAGCAGCCCGGACAGTTCAGATACGCAGTATTTT
many	TRBV7-9	NA	TRBJ2-5	CASSLRVGSQETQYF	TGTGCCAGCAGCTTGAGAGTCGGGAGTCAAGAGACCCAGTACTTC
NA	TRBV24-1	NA	TRBJ2-3	CATSGGATDTQYF	TGTGCCACCAGCGGAGGAGCCACAGATACGCAGTATTTT
few	TRBV7-8	NA	TRBJ2-1	CASSLDGGTSYNEQFF	TGTGCCAGCAGCTTAGATGGCGGGACCTCCTACAATGAGCAGTTCTTC
many	TRBV12-3/TRBV12-4	NA	TRBJ2-1	CASSKDGGGYNEQFF	TGTGCCAGCAGTAAGGACGGTGGGGGCTACAATGAGCAGTTCTTC
few	TRBV20-1	TRBD2	TRBJ2-3	CSARFHLAADTQYF	TGCAGTGCTAGGTTTCATCTAGCGGCAGATACGCAGTATTTT
NA	TRBV19	TRBD1	TRBJ2-2	CAGGVTGTGATGELFF	TGTGCCGGAGGGGTGACCGGGACAGGGGCCACCGGGGAGCTGTTTTTT